These T cell receptor beta chains were read from a single sample in a study of T cells in Graves' hyperthyroidism and ophthalmopathy. TCRdb independently ran MiXCR on the multiplex PCR reads; one entry per CDR3 protein. The sample carries roughly 720,000 distinct CDR3 sequences, around a sixth recorded once. Sequencing was carried out using blood. The receptors were sampled from a man aged 45-65 years with Graves' hyperthyroidism. Each CDR3 is given with its conserved first and last residue. A D gene is named only where the DNA matches it firmly. The size field is filled for only some rows; it gives once, few, many or a size class.

j_gene	abundance	d_gene	v_gene	CDR3aa	CDR3nt
TRBJ2-7	-	TRBD1	TRBV5-8	CASSFGQGSGEQYF	TGTGCCAGCAGCTTCGGACAGGGGTCAGGCGAGCAGTACTTC
TRBJ2-5	many	TRBD1	TRBV28	CASSMTGARLETQYF	TGTGCCAGCAGCATGACAGGGGCCCGATTAGAGACCCAGTACTTC
TRBJ2-6	few	-	TRBV7-9	CASSLLPGASGANVLTF	TGTGCCAGCAGCTTACTGCCCGGGGCCTCTGGGGCCAACGTCCTGACTTTC
TRBJ2-3	few	TRBD2	TRBV6-1	CASSLTSNIPDTQYF	TGTGCCAGCAGTTTGACTAGCAATATTCCTGATACGCAGTATTTT
TRBJ2-3	-	TRBD2	TRBV7-6	CASSLTASGLFTDTQYF	TGTGCCAGCAGCTTAACGGCTAGCGGGTTATTCACAGATACGCAGTATTTT
TRBJ1-1	few	-	TRBV6-1	CASRNNYRVVAFF	TGTGCCAGCAGGAATAATTACAGGGTTGTAGCTTTCTTT
TRBJ2-1	-	-	TRBV7-3	CASSKGGSAYNEQFF	TGTGCCAGCAGTAAAGGAGGGAGTGCCTACAATGAGCAGTTCTTC
TRBJ2-7	many	TRBD1	TRBV20-1	CSARGPRDRVYEQYF	TGCAGTGCTAGGGGACCCCGGGACAGGGTCTACGAGCAGTACTTC
TRBJ1-4	-	-	TRBV28	CASSLFQKNEKLFF	TGTGCCAGCAGTTTATTCCAGAAAAATGAAAAACTGTTTTTT
TRBJ2-7	many	-	TRBV12-3/TRBV12-4	CASRGGREGSYEQYF	TGTGCCAGCAGGGGGGGCCGGGAAGGTTCCTACGAGCAGTACTTC
TRBJ1-2	few	-	TRBV7-2	CASSLAGSLTNYGYTF	TGTGCCAGCAGCTTAGCGGGCAGCCTTACTAACTATGGCTACACCTTC
TRBJ2-1	many	TRBD2	TRBV7-3	CASSLALAGGGNEQFF	TGTGCCAGCAGCTTAGCACTAGCGGGAGGTGGGAATGAGCAGTTCTTC
TRBJ2-2	few	TRBD2	TRBV29-1	CSVEGSIRGRQTGELFF	TGCAGCGTTGAAGGAAGCATCCGCGGGAGGCAAACCGGGGAGCTGTTTTTT
TRBJ2-3	many	TRBD2	TRBV2	CASKLAGNTDTQYF	TGTGCCAGCAAGTTAGCGGGAAACACAGATACGCAGTATTTT
TRBJ2-7	many	-	TRBV28	CASQNPYVVYEQYF	TGTGCCAGCCAAAACCCATACGTTGTCTACGAGCAGTACTTC
TRBJ2-5	many	-	TRBV28	CASSTPSPGYETQYF	TGTGCCAGCAGTACACCTAGTCCCGGTTACGAGACCCAGTACTTC
TRBJ1-1	few	-	TRBV25-1	CASSSPSIVRARTEAFF	TGTGCCAGCAGTAGTCCTTCTATTGTGAGGGCGCGGACTGAAGCTTTCTTT
TRBJ1-5	-	-	TRBV30	CAWSVPGNQPQHF	TGTGCCTGGAGTGTACCGGGCAATCAGCCCCAGCATTTT
TRBJ2-4	few	-	TRBV28	CASSFGGAPAKNIQYF	TGTGCCAGCAGTTTTGGGGGGGCCCCAGCCAAAAACATTCAGTACTTC
TRBJ2-1	many	-	TRBV24-1	CATSDPRQFNEQFF	TGTGCCACCAGTGATCCGCGGCAGTTCAATGAGCAGTTCTTC